Presented here are 20 T cell receptor beta chains from one specimen sequenced in a study of cytomegalovirus exposure and HLA in healthy donors (dated by TCRdb to about 2017). The library was generated by the immunoSEQ multiplex PCR assay. The multiplex PCR relied on a mix of 60 forward primers for TCR Vbeta segments and 13 reverse primers for TCR Jbeta segments. Here the immuneACCESS table is served through TCRdb, limited to in-frame sequences with V and J called. Missing clones are a known gap in these copies; in checked studies unresolved V genes cover under half, and the rest lacks a known reason. The sample table holds about 140,000 clones, of which roughly four fifths were seen once. Over 6.5% of the sample is taken by the ten largest. Source material: PBMCs. Receptors originate from a man aged 30-40 years in good health and CMV-seronegative.

The chain joins TRBV6-5 to TRBJ2-5, with 9 nucleotides matching TRBD2. Germline-derived CDR1 and CDR2 are MNHEY and SVGAGI. There are 15 residues in the CDR3. V dropped 7 bases and J dropped 4; count of bases not matched to a gene: 10. The DNA of the CDR3 is TGTGCCAGCACACGGGGCGGGGGGGCGGGAGAGACCCAGTACTTC. Translated: CASTRGGGAGETQYF.

V gene TRBV28 combines with J gene TRBJ1-5, with 8 bases aligning to TRBD1. This CDR3 has 17 residues. J was trimmed by 6 bases and V by 6 bases; bases with no gene match: 16. Looked up from germline, CDR1 is MDHEN and CDR2 is SYDVKM. CDR3 coding DNA: TGTGCCAGCAGCGGCACACTGGACAGGGAATTGGGTCAGCCCCAGCATTTT. This sequence encodes CASSGTLDRELGQPQHF.

CDR3 nucleotides: TGTGCCATCAGTGACCCGGGACTGACCTACAATGAGCAGTTCTTC. Translation: CAISDPGLTYNEQFF. The V call is TRBV10-3, the J call TRBJ2-1; D might be TRBD2 (6 bases). The V end lost 3 bases, the J end lost 2 bases, and 11 bases lay between the germline ends. This CDR3 is 15 amino acids long. Germline-derived CDR1 and CDR2 are ENHRY and SYGVKD.

The chain uses TRBV27 and TRBJ1-6; possible D gene TRBD1, 5 bases. V was trimmed by 1 base and J by 5 bases, leaving 12 bases between them. Looked up from germline, CDR1 is MNHEY and CDR2 is SMNVEV (reference sequence). CDR3 size: 16 residues. The CDR3 is CASSLFGRVDNSPLHF. The DNA for the CDR3 is TGTGCCAGCAGTTTATTTGGCAGGGTGGATAATTCACCCCTCCACTTT.

The V call is TRBV27, the J call TRBJ2-2, with D perhaps matching TRBD2 (5 bases). The CDR3 runs to 14 residues. Trimming shortened V by 0 bases and J by 6 bases, and 8 bases separated the two germline ends. In germline, CDR1 is MNHEY, CDR2 SMNVEV (reference sequence). Here the CDR3 reads CASSLSPRAGELFF. CDR3 in DNA: TGTGCCAGCAGTTTATCCCCGAGGGCCGGGGAGCTGTTTTTT.

In its sample, this clone was seen a few times. The chain couples TRBV11-2 to TRBJ1-1; TRBD1 might be the D (5 bases). Trimming stripped 8 bases from V and 5 bases from J, with 18 bases between. The CDR3 runs to 14 residues. The germline V gene encodes CDR1 SGHAT and CDR2 FQNNGV. The CDR3 region is CASLHFREGTEAFF. The CDR3 region has the DNA TGTGCCAGCCTACACTTCAGGGAGGGGACTGAAGCTTTCTTT.

This rearrangement joins TRBV14 to TRBJ2-7, with 7 positions matching TRBD2. The CDR3 totals 14 residues. J gave up 6 bases and V 1 base, and 6 bases lay outside the gene matches. Germline loops: CDR1 SGHDN, CDR2 FVKESK. In DNA form, the CDR3 reads TGTGCCAGCAGCCAAGCACGGACTAGAGGCGAGCAGTACTTC. It codes for CASSQARTRGEQYF.

The J gene is TRBJ2-2, the V gene TRBV4-1; D ambiguous. This CDR3 is 13 amino acids long. V was pared by 4 bases and J by 6 bases, with 9 bases between. Germline loops: CDR1 MGHRA, CDR2 YSYEKL. CDR3 nucleotides: TGCGCCAGCAGCCGAAACTCCGCCGGGGAGCTGTTTTTT. Its translation is CASSRNSAGELFF.

This clone was detected once. V and J are TRBV5-1 and TRBJ2-5, with D perhaps matching TRBD2 (7 bases). Looked up from germline, CDR1 is SGHRS and CDR2 is YFSETQ. This CDR3 contains 14 residues. With 6 bases removed from V and 5 bases from J, the gap between germline ends came to 17 bases. The CDR3 bases are TGCGCCAGCACCCCCGGGGGGCAGGGTGAGACCCAGTACTTC. Its protein is CASTPGGQGETQYF.

This chain uses TRBV27 with TRBJ2-7; 9 positions agree with TRBD1. In germline, CDR1 is MNHEY, CDR2 SMNVEV (reference sequence). The CDR3 sequence is 16 residues long. The V gene end was trimmed by 2 bases and the J gene end by 3 bases; junction bases not matched to a gene: 8. The chain's CDR3 is CASSLREPGQGYEQYF. CDR3 in DNA: TGTGCCAGCAGTTTAAGGGAGCCGGGACAGGGCTACGAGCAGTACTTC.

The genes are TRBV20-1 and TRBJ1-2; D may be TRBD1 (6 bases). Germline-derived CDR1 and CDR2 are DFQATT and SNEGSKA (reference sequence). This CDR3 region has 11 residues. V was clipped by 5 bases and J by 6 bases, with 10 bases between them. The DNA for the CDR3 is TGCAGTGCTCCAGGGGTAGATGGCTACACCTTC. It translates to CSAPGVDGYTF.

This chain connects TRBV5-6 to TRBJ1-5, with D possibly matching TRBD1 (6 bases). V lost 1 base, J lost 7 bases, and 15 bases lay in between. The germline V gene encodes CDR1 SGHDT and CDR2 YYEEEE. This CDR3 is built from 15 residues. The DNA for the CDR3 is TGTGCCAGCAGCTTGTTGTCCAGGGGATTACAGCCCCAGCATTTT. Residues: CASSLLSRGLQPQHF.

The genes are TRBV2 and TRBJ2-5; 9 bases map to TRBD1. V was pared by 8 bases and J by 5 bases, with 9 bases of the junction left unmatched. The CDR3 length is 14 residues. Looked up from germline, CDR1 is SNHLY and CDR2 is FYNNEI. CDR3 nucleotides: TGTGCCAGCCTGATGCGGACAGGGGTGGAGACCCAGTACTTC. Its protein is CASLMRTGVETQYF.

V is TRBV28 and J is TRBJ2-7, with 7 positions matching TRBD1. This CDR3 has 15 residues. Trimming at V came to 5 bases and at J to 1 base, leaving 8 bases not matched to a gene. The germline V gene encodes CDR1 MDHEN and CDR2 SYDVKM. The CDR3 reads CASSIGTVGSYEQYF. Here the CDR3 DNA reads TGTGCCAGCAGTATAGGGACAGTTGGATCCTACGAGCAGTACTTC.

The genes are TRBV9 and TRBJ1-2; 9 nucleotides match TRBD1. J gave up 12 bases and V 4 bases, and 10 bases lay outside the gene matches. CDR1 is SGDLS and CDR2 is YYNGEE in the germline V gene. CDR3 length: 13 residues. The CDR3 DNA reads TGTGCCAGCAGCATTACAGGGGGCGCTTTCCACACCTTC. This sequence encodes CASSITGGAFHTF.

A note on this clone: At one of its ends the junction is not consistent with the germline gene, which may arise from a read error. The J gene is TRBJ2-6, the V gene TRBV2; TRBD1 might be the D (5 bases). The CDR3 runs 19 residues. Germline V CDR1 and CDR2: SNHLY, FYNNEI. In DNA, the CDR3 is TGTGCCAGCAGTATCGGGTGGGGTCCGGACCCCTCTGGGGCCAACGGCCTGACTTTC. Translated, it gives CASSIGWGPDPSGANGLTF.

Written as DNA, the CDR3 is TGCGCCAGCAGAGCAGGGGTTCTGAACGAGCAGTACTTC. It is translated as CASRAGVLNEQYF. This chain joins TRBV10-2 and TRBJ2-5, with D maybe TRBD1 (6 bases). The assigned J gene may be wrong: the sequence end matches TRBJ2-7 better. The germline CDR1 and CDR2 sequences are WSHSY and SAAADI. The CDR3 loop spans 13 amino acids.

The V gene is TRBV28, the J gene TRBJ1-4; 9 bases map to TRBD1. This CDR3 is built from 14 residues. The ends lost 6 bases at V and 8 bases at J; junction bases unmatched: 7. Germline values: CDR1 MDHEN, CDR2 SYDVKM. Here the CDR3 reads CASSGDREGEKLFF. In DNA, the CDR3 is TGTGCCAGCAGCGGGGACAGGGAAGGAGAAAAACTGTTTTTT.

This chain uses TRBV6-1 with TRBJ2-1; 7 bases match TRBD2. V lost 3 bases to trimming and J lost 6 bases; unmatched junction nucleotides: 2. Germline V gene lookup returns CDR1 MNHNS and CDR2 SASEGT. The CDR3 spans 13 residues. CDR3 sequence reads: CASSEGGGNEQFF. The CDR3 nucleotides are TGTGCCAGCAGTGAGGGCGGGGGCAATGAGCAGTTCTTC.

The rearrangement uses TRBV7-6 and TRBJ2-2, with TRBD1 matching 7 bases. Germline CDR1 and CDR2: SGHVS and FNYEAQ. CDR3 length: 16 residues. The V segment lost 1 base and the J segment 0 bases; nucleotides outside the gene matches: 2. The CDR3 DNA reads as TGTGCCAGCAGCTTAGGGCAGGGGGCGAACACCGGGGAGCTGTTTTTT. It codes for CASSLGQGANTGELFF.